This is a list of T cell receptor beta chains from one sample in a study of breast tumors, draining lymph nodes, adjacent tissues. TCRdb analysed the multiplex PCR reads with MiXCR anew, one entry per CDR3 protein. This table holds 170,000 or so distinct CDR3 sequences, roughly a third found once. The sequencing input was axillary lymph node tissue. These receptor sequences come from a female donor with breast cancer. Some clones in this sample may be carry-over from other donors' samples. Both conserved end residues are part of each CDR3. A D gene is named only where the DNA matches it firmly. A clone size is listed for some rows: how often the clone was seen (once, few, many), or a class if it is expanded.

v_call: TRBV4-2
j_call: TRBJ2-2
d_call: TRBD2
clone_size: NA
cdr3_aa: CASSQYGLAGGVTGELFF
cdr3_nt: TGTGCCAGCAGCCAGTACGGACTAGCGGGAGGGGTCACCGGGGAGCTGTTTTTT

v_call: TRBV27
j_call: TRBJ2-3
d_call: TRBD2
clone_size: NA
cdr3_aa: CASSQRASGTDAQYF
cdr3_nt: TGTGCCAGCAGTCAAAGGGCTAGCGGCACAGATGCGCAGTATTTT

v_call: TRBV6-5
j_call: TRBJ1-4
d_call: NA
clone_size: NA
cdr3_aa: CASTPRASNEKLFF
cdr3_nt: TGTGCCAGCACCCCCCGGGCGTCTAATGAAAAACTGTTTTTT

v_call: TRBV6-4
j_call: TRBJ2-7
d_call: TRBD1
clone_size: many
cdr3_aa: CASTRTGEAYEQYF
cdr3_nt: TGTGCCAGCACCAGGACAGGGGAGGCCTACGAGCAGTACTTC

v_call: TRBV6-4
j_call: TRBJ2-2
d_call: NA
clone_size: NA
cdr3_aa: CATVRNTGELFF
cdr3_nt: TGTGCCACCGTGCGGAACACCGGGGAGCTGTTTTTT

v_call: TRBV29-1
j_call: TRBJ1-2
d_call: TRBD1
clone_size: NA
cdr3_aa: CSRTGTSLYGYTF
cdr3_nt: TGCAGCCGGACAGGGACCTCCCTCTATGGCTACACCTTC

v_call: TRBV18
j_call: TRBJ2-1
d_call: TRBD1
clone_size: few
cdr3_aa: CASSPSPGGYNEQFF
cdr3_nt: TGTGCCAGCTCACCTTCGCCAGGGGGCTATAATGAGCAGTTCTTC

v_call: TRBV6-4
j_call: TRBJ2-7
d_call: TRBD2
clone_size: once
cdr3_aa: CASSERGGASYEQYF
cdr3_nt: TGTGCCAGCAGTGAGCGGGGGGGGGCCTCCTACGAGCAGTACTTC

v_call: TRBV6-5
j_call: TRBJ2-7
d_call: TRBD1
clone_size: NA
cdr3_aa: CASSLDRGYERYF
cdr3_nt: TGTGCCAGCAGCCTAGACAGGGGGTACGAGCGGTACTTC

v_call: TRBV27
j_call: TRBJ2-1
d_call: NA
clone_size: few
cdr3_aa: CASTSDSNEQFF
cdr3_nt: TGTGCCAGCACCTCAGACAGCAATGAGCAGTTCTTC

v_call: TRBV19
j_call: TRBJ2-3
d_call: NA
clone_size: NA
cdr3_aa: CASSRVGGTGPDTQYF
cdr3_nt: TGTGCCAGTAGTAGGGTGGGGGGTACTGGCCCAGATACGCAGTATTTT

v_call: TRBV20-1
j_call: TRBJ2-2
d_call: NA
clone_size: once
cdr3_aa: CSASKLGVNTGELFF
cdr3_nt: TGCAGTGCTAGTAAGCTTGGCGTTAACACCGGGGAGCTGTTTTTT

v_call: TRBV18
j_call: TRBJ1-5
d_call: NA
clone_size: many
cdr3_aa: CASSLGSDQPQHF
cdr3_nt: TGTGCCAGCTCGCTCGGTAGCGATCAGCCCCAGCATTTT

v_call: TRBV6-5
j_call: TRBJ1-2
d_call: TRBD1
clone_size: NA
cdr3_aa: CASSLPNRGPGGYTF
cdr3_nt: TGTGCCAGCAGCCTCCCAAACAGGGGGCCGGGTGGCTACACCTTC

v_call: TRBV6-5
j_call: TRBJ2-4
d_call: NA
clone_size: NA
cdr3_aa: CASSTATLAKNIQYF
cdr3_nt: TGTGCCAGCAGTACCGCGACTCTAGCCAAAAACATTCAGTACTTC

v_call: TRBV27
j_call: TRBJ2-7
d_call: TRBD1
clone_size: NA
cdr3_aa: CASSLRGDRFYEQYF
cdr3_nt: TGTGCCAGCAGTTTAAGAGGGGACAGGTTCTACGAGCAGTACTTC

v_call: TRBV6-1
j_call: TRBJ1-4
d_call: TRBD1
clone_size: many
cdr3_aa: CASSPYRDRVKEKLFF
cdr3_nt: TGTGCCAGCAGCCCATACCGGGACAGGGTAAAGGAAAAACTGTTTTTT

v_call: TRBV6-6
j_call: TRBJ2-1
d_call: NA
clone_size: NA
cdr3_aa: CASSHSNWDEQFF
cdr3_nt: TGTGCCAGCAGTCACTCGAATTGGGATGAGCAGTTCTTC

v_call: TRBV7-2
j_call: TRBJ2-1
d_call: NA
clone_size: many
cdr3_aa: CASSFAGSYNEQFF
cdr3_nt: TGTGCCAGCAGCTTTGCAGGGTCCTACAATGAGCAGTTCTTC

v_call: TRBV19
j_call: TRBJ1-5
d_call: NA
clone_size: many
cdr3_aa: CASSIRRDQPQHF
cdr3_nt: TGTGCCAGTAGTATTCGGAGGGACCAGCCCCAGCATTTT

v_call: TRBV5-1
j_call: TRBJ2-2
d_call: TRBD2
clone_size: many
cdr3_aa: CASIEGLQNTGELFF
cdr3_nt: TGCGCCAGCATCGAGGGACTACAAAACACCGGGGAGCTGTTTTTT

v_call: TRBV5-5
j_call: TRBJ2-2
d_call: NA
clone_size: NA
cdr3_aa: CASSFSGEPFF
cdr3_nt: TGTGCCAGCAGCTTTTCAGGGGAGCCGTTTTTT

v_call: TRBV3-1
j_call: TRBJ1-6
d_call: NA
clone_size: many
cdr3_aa: CASSQGTARSPLHF
cdr3_nt: TGTGCCAGCAGCCAAGGGACCGCACGATCACCCCTCCACTTT

v_call: TRBV5-8
j_call: TRBJ2-3
d_call: NA
clone_size: many
cdr3_aa: CASSGMRTDTQYF
cdr3_nt: TGTGCCAGCAGCGGTATGCGCACAGATACGCAGTATTTT

v_call: TRBV6-2/TRBV6-3
j_call: TRBJ2-3
d_call: NA
clone_size: few
cdr3_aa: CASSQGWTDTDTQYF
cdr3_nt: TGTGCCAGCAGTCAGGGTTGGACAGACACAGATACGCAGTATTTT

v_call: TRBV10-3
j_call: TRBJ1-1
d_call: NA
clone_size: NA
cdr3_aa: CAISSQGNTEAFF
cdr3_nt: TGTGCCATCAGCAGCCAGGGGAACACTGAAGCTTTCTTT

v_call: TRBV12-3/TRBV12-4
j_call: TRBJ2-3
d_call: TRBD2
clone_size: NA
cdr3_aa: CASSHRLAGGPEDTQYF
cdr3_nt: TGTGCCAGCAGTCACAGACTAGCGGGGGGGCCTGAAGATACGCAGTATTTT

v_call: TRBV6-2/TRBV6-3
j_call: TRBJ2-1
d_call: NA
clone_size: many
cdr3_aa: CASSYRADSYNEQFF
cdr3_nt: TGTGCCAGCAGTTACAGGGCGGACTCCTACAATGAGCAGTTCTTC